The 26 T cell receptor beta chains given below trace back to one sample, sequenced in a study of CD4 and CD8 cells across lung adenocarcinoma regions. TCRdb processed the PCR reads anew with MiXCR; each CDR3 protein has one entry. The sample holds over 10,000 distinct CDR3 sequences, 53% seen once. The sequencing input was CD8+ T cells from the center of a lung tumor. These receptors were taken from a female donor with lung adenocarcinoma. The CD4 and CD8 labels of this study may be unreliable.

The chain carries TRBV6-5 and TRBJ2-4; 14 positions match TRBD2. The junction had 7 bases not matched to a gene; V was cut back by 3 bases and J by 9 bases. This CDR3 region has 16 residues. The germline V gene encodes CDR1 MNHEY and CDR2 SVGAGI. Here the CDR3 DNA reads TGTGCCAGCAGTTATCGGACTAGCGGGAGGAATAGCATTCAGTACTTC. It translates to CASSYRTSGRNSIQYF.

Turning to this clonotype: One junction end does not reproduce the germline sequence, and a read error may be involved. This chain uses TRBV6-1 with TRBJ2-5; the D call may be TRBD1 or TRBD2 (6 bases each). Germline CDR1 and CDR2: MNHNS and SASEGT. CDR3 length equals 15 residues. CDR3 loop: CASGLGGRNQETQYF. In DNA form, the CDR3 reads TGTGCCAGCGGGCTGGGGGGCCGTAACCAAGAGACCCAGTATTTC.

This clonotype showed up many times. This sequence joins TRBV25-1 and TRBJ1-4, with D possibly being TRBD1 (5 bases). The CDR3 extends over 15 amino acids. Deletions cut 3 bases from V and 4 bases from J, with 12 bases between. Per the germline V gene, CDR1 is MGHDK and CDR2 is SYGVNS. CDR3 DNA sequence: TGTGCCAGCAGTGATTCGGGGCAGGGTAATGAAAAACTGTTTTTT. Translated: CASSDSGQGNEKLFF.

The chain couples TRBV12-3 or TRBV12-4 to TRBJ2-2, with no clear D. The CDR3 has 13 residues. Trimming pared 6 bases from V and 2 bases from J, leaving 7 bases between. CDR3 coding DNA: TGTGCCAGCAGCCTAACTAACACCGGGGAGCTGTTTTTT. This codes for CASSLTNTGELFF.

As regards this clonotype: Germline is not matched at one junction end, which may reflect a read error. V usage is TRBV6-1 and J usage is TRBJ2-1; 10 bases line up with TRBD2. Germline assignment: CDR1 MNHNS and CDR2 SASEGT. The CDR3 contains 17 residues. In DNA form, the CDR3 reads TGTGCCAGCCGACTAGCGGGCCCTCGTCGGTTCACCAATAAGCAGTACTTT. Translated, it gives CASRLAGPRRFTNKQYF.

This chain uses TRBV6-1 with TRBJ2-2, with 8 bases identical to TRBD2. Germline CDR1 is MNHNS and CDR2 is SASEGT. This CDR3 has 16 residues. Trimming cost V 6 bases and J 6 bases; bases outside gene matches: 12. The CDR3 loop is CASRPKERGYSGELFF. CDR3 DNA sequence: TGTGCCAGCAGGCCTAAGGAGCGGGGGTATTCCGGGGAGCTGTTTTTT.

The chain employs TRBV7-2 and TRBJ2-1, with TRBD2 matching over 11 bases. J lost 4 bases, V lost 5 bases, and 4 bases had no gene match. This CDR3 spans 15 amino acids. CDR1 is SGHTA, CDR2 FQGNSA, per germline. CDR3 sequence: CASSPSSGRYNEQFF. The CDR3 coding sequence is TGTGCCAGCAGCCCGTCTAGCGGGAGGTACAATGAGCAGTTCTTC.

V gene TRBV27 combines with J gene TRBJ1-2; a possible D gene is TRBD1 (6 bases). The V gene lost 5 bases and the J gene lost 6 bases, with 16 bases spanning the gap. CDR1 and CDR2 (germline): MNHEY, SMNVEV (reference sequence). This CDR3 has 14 residues. The CDR3 protein is CASSRPGQGNGYTF. Written as DNA, the CDR3 is TGTGCCAGCAGTCGTCCGGGACAAGGAAATGGCTACACCTTC.

On this clonotype itself: A read error may produce the germline difference seen at one junction end. CDR3: CASSLDQGYNEQFF. CDR3 in DNA: TGTGCCAGCAGCTTAGATCAAGGGTACAATGAGCAGTTCTTT. The chain links TRBV7-2 to TRBJ2-3, with no clear D. The CDR3 spans 14 residues. Germline CDR1 SGHTA, CDR2 FQGNSA.

The chain carries TRBV6-5 and TRBJ1-1; tentative D call: TRBD1 (6 bases). In germline, CDR1 is MNHEY, CDR2 SVGAGI. The V end was cut by 0 bases, the J end by 5 bases, with 13 bases between. The CDR3 sequence is 15 residues long. Here the CDR3 reads CASSYSKRGATEAFF. The DNA for the CDR3 is TGTGCCAGCAGTTACTCGAAGCGGGGGGCAACTGAAGCTTTCTTT.

The table lists this clonotype with a few counts. The V gene is TRBV11-2, the J gene TRBJ1-2; 7 nucleotides agree with TRBD1. Unmatched junction bases numbered 9, after V lost 5 bases and J lost 3 bases. Germline V gene lookup returns CDR1 SGHAT and CDR2 FQNNGV. The CDR3 spans 15 residues. The CDR3 DNA follows: TGTGCCAGCAGCCAGAGGGGGCGCGGGGACTATGGCTACACCTTC. Translated: CASSQRGRGDYGYTF.

This chain connects TRBV27 to TRBJ2-3, with 8 bases identical to TRBD1. The CDR3 length is 14 residues. The V gene's germline CDR1 is MNHEY and CDR2 SMNVEV (reference sequence). Trimming at V came to 8 bases and at J to 7 bases, leaving 11 bases not matched to a gene. As DNA, the CDR3 is TGTGCCAGCGGGCCTCGGCAGGGGGCAAATACGCAGTATTTT. Translated: CASGPRQGANTQYF.

This clonotype appeared a single time. This sequence joins TRBV20-1 and TRBJ2-1; the match to TRBD2 covers 9 bases. The closer fit of TRBJ2-5 to the DNA end suggests the J call may be wrong. Germline CDR1 is DFQATT and CDR2 is SNEGSKA (reference sequence). This CDR3 spans 17 amino acids. The CDR3 sequence: CSARISGGRGGRETQYF. The CDR3 DNA reads as TGCAGTGCTAGAATCTCCGGGGGGCGGGGGGGCCGTGAGACCCAGTACTTC.

This clonotype showed up many times. The chain employs TRBV6-1 and TRBJ2-2; 8 bases align to TRBD1. The CDR3 consists of 15 residues. The germline gives CDR1 MNHNS, CDR2 SASEGT. V gave up 8 bases and J gave up 3 bases; unmatched junction bases: 8. CDR3 in amino acids: CASVTGTGYTGELFF. The CDR3 coding sequence is TGTGCCAGCGTAACCGGGACAGGTTACACCGGGGAGCTGTTTTTT.

J is TRBJ2-5 and V is TRBV6-1, with D uncertain. TRBJ2-7 explains the end of the DNA better; the J call may be wrong. CDR3 length equals 14 residues. In germline, CDR1 is MNHNS, CDR2 SASEGT. The CDR3 coding sequence is TGTGCCAGCAGTCGTCAGACATCAACCTACGAGCAGTACTTC. It yields the protein CASSRQTSTYEQYF.

Regarding this clonotype: A much larger clone sits a single nucleotide away, making a read error possible. The chain combines TRBV6-1 with TRBJ1-2; D may be TRBD1 (5 bases). The CDR3 is 15 residues long. Germline V gene data show CDR1 as MNHNS and CDR2 as SASEGT. The ends were cut back, 0 bases at V and 10 bases at J, with 18 bases in the middle. CDR3 in DNA: TGTGCCAGCAGTGAAGCTATGTGGGATACGGGGGACTACACCTTC. As protein: CASSEAMWDTGDYTF.

In this sample, this clonotype turned up many times. CDR3: CASSPGTGSTDTQYF. Here the CDR3 DNA reads TGCGCCAGCAGCCCCGGGACAGGGTCCACAGATACGCAGTATTTT. This rearrangement joins TRBV10-1 to TRBJ2-3, with 9 positions matching TRBD1. After removal of 6 bases from V and 2 bases from J, the junction contained 6 bases not matched to a gene. Per germline, CDR1 WNHNN and CDR2 SYGVQD (reference sequence). The CDR3 extends over 15 amino acids.

V gene TRBV27 combines with J gene TRBJ2-1; 8 bases are shared with TRBD2. This CDR3 region has 14 residues. J lost 5 bases, V lost 7 bases, and 7 bases had no gene match. Germline CDR1 MNHEY, CDR2 SMNVEV (reference sequence). The CDR3 region has the DNA TGTGCCAGCATGACTAGCGTAACGGACAATGAGCAGTTCTTC. Residues: CASMTSVTDNEQFF.

In its sample, this clonotype was seen a few times. The chain joins TRBV7-9 to TRBJ2-3; D not certain. This CDR3 spans 14 amino acids. V lost 5 bases and J 5 bases, leaving 14 bases between the germline ends. Germline V gene sequence: CDR1 SEHNR, CDR2 FQNEAQ (reference sequence). CDR3 amino acids: CASSRSNKEDTQYF. The CDR3 region has the DNA TGTGCCAGCAGCCGTTCTAACAAGGAAGATACGCAGTATTTT. The full variable domain, with the rest looked up from reference TRBV7-9 and TRBJ2-3, is DTGVSQNPRHKITKRGQNVTFRCDPISEHNRLYWYRQTLGQGPEFLTYFQNEAQLEKSRLLSDRFSAERPKGSFSTLEIQRTEQGDSAMYLCASSRSNKEDTQYFGPGTRLTVL.

The V call is TRBV27, the J call TRBJ1-1, with D perhaps matching TRBD1 (5 bases). V lost 3 bases, J lost 5 bases, and 10 bases lay in between. The CDR3 contains 13 residues. CDR1 and CDR2 from the germline V gene are MNHEY and SMNVEV (reference sequence). The CDR3 nucleotides read TGTGCCAGCAGTTTCGGTAGGGGTACTGAAGCTTTCTTT. Translated, it gives CASSFGRGTEAFF.

This clonotype was counted between two and nine times. The V call is TRBV10-2, the J call TRBJ1-1, with D maybe TRBD1 (5 bases). CDR3 length: 19 amino acids. Trimming took 6 bases from V and 1 from J, leaving 27 bases between them. Germline CDR1 reads WSHSY; CDR2 reads SAAADI. Here the CDR3 DNA reads TGCGCCAGCAGCAAAAGCCAGGGAAGAGGTTATGGCGCGAACACTGAAGCTTTCTTT. Translation gives CASSKSQGRGYGANTEAFF.

This clonotype was detected a few times. The chain recombines TRBV6-1 with TRBJ2-1, with D uncertain. Deletions cut 6 bases from V and 0 bases from J, with 18 bases between. CDR1 and CDR2 from the germline V gene are MNHNS and SASEGT. The CDR3 loop spans 17 amino acids. The CDR3 bases are TGTGCCAGCAGCCGAGCCCGGTTCCCCGGCTCCTACAATGAGCAGTTCTTC. It encodes CASSRARFPGSYNEQFF.

The V gene is TRBV27, the J gene TRBJ1-2, with TRBD1 matching over 8 bases. CDR1 and CDR2 from the germline V gene are MNHEY and SMNVEV (reference sequence). V lost 3 bases, J lost 6 bases, and 3 bases stayed unmatched. This CDR3 region has 13 residues. CDR3 DNA: TGTGCCAGCAGTTTTACAGGGGGAAATGGCTACACCTTC. This sequence encodes CASSFTGGNGYTF.

The chain has TRBV12-3 or TRBV12-4 and TRBJ1-5, with D maybe TRBD1 (6 bases). V was trimmed by 5 bases and J by 9 bases, leaving 20 bases between them. CDR3 length: 15 residues. CDR3 coding DNA: TGTGCCAGCAGTGAAGGTAGGGACACCGATCGGCCCCAGCATTTT. It specifies CASSEGRDTDRPQHF.

This clonotype is labeled medium-sized. The chain uses TRBV6-1 and TRBJ1-1, with 8 bases matching TRBD1. The CDR3 has 13 amino acids. V was pared by 6 bases and J by 4 bases, with 4 bases of the junction left unmatched. Germline V CDR1 and CDR2: MNHNS, SASEGT. CDR3 loop: CASRDRGGTEAFF. Written as DNA, the CDR3 is TGTGCCAGCAGAGACAGGGGCGGCACTGAAGCTTTCTTT.

This clonotype has a handful of counts. The chain carries TRBV6-1 and TRBJ2-5; 7 bases match TRBD2. Trimming removed 1 base from V and 2 bases from J; junction bases left unmatched: 4. CDR3 length: 15 residues. Germline CDR1 MNHNS, CDR2 SASEGT. The CDR3 sequence: CASSEGAGEQETQYF. The CDR3, as DNA: TGTGCCAGCAGTGAAGGGGCGGGAGAGCAAGAGACCCAGTACTTC.